A single sample gave rise to the 26 T cell receptor beta chains below, sequenced in a study of metastatic and nonmetastatic thyroid tumors. TCRdb re-called the PCR reads through MiXCR. In the table there are approximately 20,000 clones, about 23% of which are singletons. No patient received treatment before thyroid surgery. The sequenced sample was tumor tissue. These receptors originate from a male donor with papillary thyroid cancer or a benign thyroid nodule (not recorded which). Some clones in this sample may be carry-over from other donors' samples.

In its sample, this clone was seen a few times. The CDR3 does not close with the conserved phenylalanine or tryptophan, likely indicating a read error. This rearrangement joins TRBV11-2 to TRBJ2-7, with D tentatively TRBD2 (5 bases). Germline V gene data show CDR1 as SGHAT and CDR2 as FQNNGV. CDR3 length equals 14 residues. V was shortened by 6 bases and J by 2 bases, with 14 bases between the two germline ends. CDR3 residues: CASSPGVVPYEQYL. CDR3 in DNA: TGTGCCAGCAGTCCCGGGGTAGTCCCCTACGAGCAGTACCTC.

This clone showed up many times. The gene calls are TRBV11-3 and TRBJ2-6; D gene unclear. The germline CDR1 and CDR2 sequences are SGHNT and YENEEA. The CDR3 length is 18 residues. V shed 1 base and J shed 1 base, with 14 bases lying between them. The CDR3: CASSLGNLWVSGANVLTF. CDR3 DNA sequence: TGTGCCAGCAGCTTAGGGAATTTGTGGGTTTCTGGGGCCAACGTCCTGACTTTC.

There are many counts of this clone. Other DNA sequences within the sample encode an identical CDR3. The chain carries TRBV13 and TRBJ2-7; 8 positions match TRBD1. CDR1 and CDR2 from the germline V gene are PRHDT and FYEKMQ (reference sequence). The CDR3 is 12 residues long. After removal of 6 bases from V and 2 bases from J, the junction contained 0 bases not matched to a gene. Written as DNA, the CDR3 is TGTGCCAGCAGACAGGGGGCCTACGAGCAGTACTTC. Translating it yields CASRQGAYEQYF.

This clone was counted ten times or more. The chain carries TRBV5-1 and TRBJ2-3; TRBD2 is a possible D gene (6 bases). The CDR3 loop spans 14 amino acids. V dropped 4 bases and J dropped 2 bases, with 11 bases sitting between them. Germline lookup yields CDR1 SGHRS and CDR2 YFSETQ. As DNA, the CDR3 is TGCGCCAGCAGCCGGACTACAAACACAGATACGCAGTATTTT. Amino acids: CASSRTTNTDTQYF.

Many counts were recorded for this clone. This chain uses TRBV12-3 or TRBV12-4 with TRBJ1-6, with D possibly being TRBD1 (5 bases). V was shortened by 11 bases and J by 8 bases, with 13 bases between the two germline ends. The CDR3 consists of 12 residues. This CDR3 reads CAWGRDYSPLHF. The DNA for the CDR3 is TGTGCCTGGGGCAGGGATTATTCACCCCTCCACTTT.

This clone showed up many times. This chain joins TRBV28 and TRBJ2-5; D not certain. The CDR3 consists of 15 residues. V was pared by 6 bases and J by 5 bases, with 19 bases between. Germline values: CDR1 MDHEN, CDR2 SYDVKM. CDR3 sequence reads: CASSPVGANEETQYF. For the CDR3, the DNA is TGTGCCAGCAGCCCAGTTGGTGCCAATGAGGAGACCCAGTACTTC.

This clone occurred many times. The chain employs TRBV2 and TRBJ1-5; D not resolved. Germline CDR1 is SNHLY and CDR2 is FYNNEI. V was clipped by 6 bases and J by 6 bases, with 12 bases between them. CDR3 length: 13 amino acids. In DNA, the CDR3 is TGTGCCAGCAGGCTCGACGGAGTTCAGCCCCAGCATTTT. This gives the protein CASRLDGVQPQHF.

This clone was detected ten times or more. This sequence joins TRBV27 and TRBJ2-2; D is uncertain. Germline V gene lookup returns CDR1 MNHEY and CDR2 SMNVEV (reference sequence). Between the trimmed V and J ends, which lost 4 bases and 0 bases, there was a span of 3 bases. This CDR3 has 13 residues. The CDR3 region has the DNA TGTGCCAGCAGTTGGCCGAACACCGGGGAGCTGTTTTTT. It is translated as CASSWPNTGELFF.

This clone was seen at least ten times. The V and J genes are TRBV7-9 and TRBJ1-1; no clear D gene. Trimming took 1 base from V and 3 from J, leaving 6 bases between them. Germline CDR1 SEHNR, CDR2 FQNEAQ (reference sequence). This CDR3 comprises 13 residues. Here the CDR3 reads CASSLVRDTEAFF. The CDR3 bases are TGTGCCAGCAGCTTAGTGAGGGACACTGAAGCTTTCTTT.

The V call is TRBV9, the J call TRBJ2-1; TRBD2 agrees at 12 bases. Losses at the gene ends were 3 bases for V and 2 bases for J; bases not matched to a gene: 21. The CDR3 is made up of 22 amino acids. The germline V gene has CDR1 SGDLS and CDR2 YYNGEE. Here the CDR3 reads CASSDFTSGRTDLRRAYNEQFF. Here the CDR3 DNA reads TGTGCCAGCAGCGATTTCACTAGCGGGAGGACAGATTTAAGGCGCGCCTACAATGAGCAGTTCTTC.

Note on this clone: Lacking the conserved final phenylalanine or tryptophan, this CDR3 likely reflects a read error. This chain connects TRBV20-1 to TRBJ2-1, with TRBD2 identical over 10 bases. With 6 bases clipped from V and 7 bases from J, the junction kept 9 bases outside the gene matches. This CDR3 region has 14 residues. The germline CDR1 and CDR2 sequences are DFQATT and SNEGSKA (reference sequence). The CDR3 loop is CSAILAGVLNEQFL. Here the CDR3 DNA reads TGCAGTGCCATCCTAGCGGGAGTCCTTAATGAGCAGTTCCTC.

To note about this clone: Germline is not matched at one junction end, which may reflect a read error. The chain carries TRBV6-2 or TRBV6-3 and TRBJ2-7, with D perhaps being TRBD1 or TRBD2 (5 bases each). The CDR3 length is 15 residues. CDR1 MNHEY and CDR2 SVGEGT come from the germline V gene. Here the CDR3 reads CASSGRKGPFYDQYF. The CDR3 DNA follows: TGTGCCAGCAGTGGACGAAAGGGACCGTTCTACGATCAGTACTTC.

There are a few counts of this clone. This may arise from a read error, as a much more abundant clone is one base away. The rearrangement joins TRBV29-1 to TRBJ2-1; the D gene is possibly TRBD2 (5 bases). Germline CDR1 and CDR2: SQVTM and ANQGSEA. This CDR3 is built from 13 residues. The CDR3 DNA sequence: TGCAGCGCTGAAAGTTGGACTTACAATGAGCAGTTCTTC. This encodes CSAESWTYNEQFF.

This clone appeared a few times. A much larger clone is a single base away; this may be a read error. The CDR3 coding sequence is TGTGCCATTAGTATTACAGCTAACACTGAAGCTTTCTTT. Its protein product is CAISITANTEAFF. V and J are TRBV19 and TRBJ1-1; the D is unclear. CDR3 length: 13 amino acids. Germline-derived CDR1 and CDR2 are LNHDA and SQIVND (reference sequence).

The table lists this clone with many counts. The genes are TRBV29-1 and TRBJ1-5; 8 bases map to TRBD1. After removal of 5 bases from V and 7 bases from J, the junction contained 7 bases not matched to a gene. CDR1 SQVTM and CDR2 ANQGSEA come from the germline V gene. The CDR3 is 13 amino acids. The DNA for the CDR3 is TGCAGCGTTAAGACAGGGGTTTGGCAGCCCCAGCATTTT. This gives the protein CSVKTGVWQPQHF. Full variable domain (rest looked up from reference TRBV29-1 and TRBJ1-5): SAVISQKPSRDICQRGTSLTIQCQVDSQVTMMFWYRQQPGQSLTLIATANQGSEATYESGFVIDKFPISRPNLTFSTLTVSNMSPEDSSIYLCSVKTGVWQPQHFGDGTRLSIL.

This sequence joins TRBV19 and TRBJ1-2, with D possibly matching TRBD1 (5 bases). In germline, CDR1 is LNHDA, CDR2 SQIVND (reference sequence). V lost 5 bases and J 11 bases, leaving 18 bases between the germline ends. The CDR3 extends over 13 amino acids. The CDR3 loop is CASSVDTPGTYTF. The CDR3 coding sequence is TGTGCCAGTAGTGTCGACACCCCGGGGACTTACACCTTC.

The rearrangement uses TRBV30 and TRBJ1-1; D is undetermined. CDR1 GTSNPN and CDR2 SVGIG come from the germline V gene (reference sequence). Deletions cut 3 bases from V and 5 bases from J, with 13 bases between. The CDR3 contains 13 residues. CDR3 bases: TGTGCCTGGAGGGGGAAGGGATGGACTGAAGCTTTCTTT. As protein: CAWRGKGWTEAFF. Based on the CDR3 plus reference TRBV30 and TRBJ1-1, the full variable domain is SQTIHQWPATLVQPVGSPLSLECTVEGTSNPNLYWYRQAAGRGLQLLFYSVGIGQISSEVPQNLSASRPQDRQFILSSKKLLLSDSGFYLCAWRGKGWTEAFFGQGTRLTVV.

This chain uses TRBV6-1 with TRBJ1-2; D possibly corresponds to TRBD1 (6 bases). V dropped 8 bases and J dropped 3 bases, with 10 bases sitting between them. The CDR3 spans 12 residues. The germline V gene has CDR1 MNHNS and CDR2 SASEGT. CDR3 coding DNA: TGTGCCAGCGGGGGGCCCCACTATGGCTACACCTTC. It specifies CASGGPHYGYTF.

This clone was counted at least ten times. This chain links TRBV3-1 with TRBJ2-7; 10 bases map to TRBD1. Germline V lookup: CDR1 LGHDT, CDR2 YNNKEL (reference sequence). The CDR3 extends over 19 amino acids. Germline trimming cut 4 bases from V and 4 bases from J; bases unmatched to any gene: 19. This chain's CDR3 is CASSPQIYKTGGEGYEQYF. In DNA, the CDR3 is TGTGCCAGCAGCCCTCAAATATACAAGACAGGGGGCGAGGGTTACGAGCAGTACTTC.

With regard to this clone: Relative to the germline gene, one junction end is altered; a read error may explain this. The rearrangement links TRBV6-4 to TRBJ2-1, with D perhaps TRBD2 (5 bases). Germline V CDR1 and CDR2: MRHNA, SNTAGT. The CDR3 spans 17 residues. The CDR3 reads CASRLGEKCSGHNEEFF. The CDR3 DNA reads as TGTGCCAGCAGGCTCGGGGAAAAGTGTAGTGGTCACAATGAGGAGTTCTTC.

In its sample, this clone was seen a few times. The junction differs from germline at one of its ends, possibly a read error. As DNA, the CDR3 is TGTGCTAGCAGCCCCCCGGGACTAGCGGGAGCCAATGAGCAGCTCTTC. Translating gives CASSPPGLAGANEQLF. The chain joins TRBV7-7 to TRBJ2-1; 14 bases fit TRBD2. This CDR3 contains 16 residues. Germline lookup yields CDR1 SSHAT and CDR2 FNYEAQ (reference sequence).

This clone appeared a few times. This rearrangement joins TRBV15 to TRBJ2-7; 7 nucleotides line up with TRBD2. The CDR3 runs 15 residues. Germline CDR1 is LNHNV and CDR2 is YYDKDF (reference sequence). Trimming took 3 bases from V and 2 from J; bases not matched to a gene: 7. CDR3 sequence (DNA): TGTGCCACCAGCAGGGCAAGCACTAGCGCCTACGAGCAGTACTTC. It yields the protein CATSRASTSAYEQYF.

The chain couples TRBV6-1 to TRBJ2-7; a weak D match, TRBD2 (6 bases). The V end was cut by 1 base, the J end by 2 bases, with 12 bases between. Germline values: CDR1 MNHNS, CDR2 SASEGT. The CDR3 is 15 amino acids. CDR3 sequence (DNA): TGTGCCAGCAGTGAAGAGTCCGGAGGGGCCTACGAGCAGTACTTC. This translates into CASSEESGGAYEQYF.

At least ten counts were recorded for this clone. The chain has TRBV28 and TRBJ2-1; no definite D call. The germline V gene encodes CDR1 MDHEN and CDR2 SYDVKM. Trimming shortened V by 6 bases and J by 9 bases, and 12 bases separated the two germline ends. The CDR3 runs 12 residues. The chain's CDR3 is CASRGRIGEQFF. The CDR3 bases are TGTGCCAGCAGGGGTAGGATTGGTGAGCAGTTCTTC.

In its sample, this clone was seen many times. The genes are TRBV7-3 and TRBJ2-2; a weak D match, TRBD1 (7 bases). Trimming took 0 bases from V and 0 from J, leaving 11 bases between them. CDR3 length: 17 residues. Germline V CDR1 and CDR2: SGHTA, FQGTGA. CDR3 sequence: CASSLTGGTANTGELFF. CDR3 nucleotides: TGTGCCAGCAGCTTAACAGGAGGGACAGCGAACACCGGGGAGCTGTTTTTT. Looking up the rest from reference TRBV7-3 and TRBJ2-2 gives the full variable domain: GAGVSQTPSNKVTEKGKYVELRCDPISGHTALYWYRQSLGQGPEFLIYFQGTGAADDSGLPNDRFFAVRPEGSVSTLKIQRTERGDSAVYLCASSLTGGTANTGELFFGEGSRLTVL.

This clone was seen a single time. The chain couples TRBV7-2 to TRBJ2-7; D is possibly TRBD2 (6 bases). The germline CDR1 and CDR2 sequences are SGHTA and FQGNSA. The CDR3 is made up of 15 amino acids. The ends were cut back, 5 bases at V and 4 bases at J, with 18 bases in the middle. The CDR3 sequence is CASSPQTGEVYEQYF. The CDR3 DNA reads TGTGCCAGCAGCCCACAGACGGGAGAGGTGTACGAGCAGTACTTC. The entire variable domain, with the rest obtained from reference TRBV7-2 and TRBJ2-7, is as follows: GAGVSQSPSNKVTEKGKDVELRCDPISGHTALYWYRQSLGQGLEFLIYFQGNSAPDKSGLPSDRFSAERTGGSVSTLTIQRTQQEDSAVYLCASSPQTGEVYEQYFGPGTRLTVT.